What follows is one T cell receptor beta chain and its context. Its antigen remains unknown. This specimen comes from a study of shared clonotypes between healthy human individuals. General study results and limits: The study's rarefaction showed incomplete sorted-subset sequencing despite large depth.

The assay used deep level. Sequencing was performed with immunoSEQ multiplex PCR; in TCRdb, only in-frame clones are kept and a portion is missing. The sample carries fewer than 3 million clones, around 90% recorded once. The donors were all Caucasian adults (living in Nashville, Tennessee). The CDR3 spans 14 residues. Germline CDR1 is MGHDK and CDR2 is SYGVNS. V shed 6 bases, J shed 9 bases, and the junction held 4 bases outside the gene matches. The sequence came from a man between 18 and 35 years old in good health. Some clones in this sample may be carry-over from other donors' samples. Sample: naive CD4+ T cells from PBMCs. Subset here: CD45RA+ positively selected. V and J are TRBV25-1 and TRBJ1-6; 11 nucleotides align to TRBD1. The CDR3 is CASRSGTGGSPLHF. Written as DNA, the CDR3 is TGTGCCAGCAGATCCGGGACAGGGGGTTCACCCCTCCACTTT. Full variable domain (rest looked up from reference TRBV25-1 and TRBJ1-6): EADIYQTPRYLVIGTGKKITLECSQTMGHDKMYWYQQDPGMELHLIHYSYGVNSTEKGDLSSESTVSRIRTEHFPLTLESARPSHTSQYLCASRSGTGGSPLHFGNGTRLTVT.